Listed here are 19 T cell receptor beta chains from one sample, sequenced in a study of cytomegalovirus exposure and HLA in healthy donors. PCR primers comprised 60 Vbeta and 13 Jbeta primers. TCRdb's copy holds only in-frame clones and misses some; the assay was immunoSEQ multiplex PCR. The sample has 80,000 to 100,000 clones. Material: PBMCs. These TCRs come from a man aged 50 or older in good health and CMV-seronegative.

The genes are TRBV28 and TRBJ1-1; D unresolved. CDR3 size: 12 residues. V lost 5 bases to trimming and J lost 4 bases, with 8 bases between them. The germline V gene encodes CDR1 MDHEN and CDR2 SYDVKM. The CDR3 sequence is CASSLPSTEAFF. CDR3 DNA: TGTGCCAGCAGTCTTCCCAGCACTGAAGCTTTCTTT.

This chain links TRBV4-1 with TRBJ1-2; 10 nucleotides match TRBD1. V was pared by 1 base and J by 4 bases, with 6 bases of the junction left unmatched. The germline V gene has CDR1 MGHRA and CDR2 YSYEKL. The CDR3 covers 16 residues. This CDR3 is CASSQAPGTGVYGYTF. The CDR3 DNA reads as TGCGCCAGCAGCCAAGCCCCCGGGACAGGGGTCTATGGCTACACCTTC.

This chain links TRBV6-1 with TRBJ2-7, with a possible D match to TRBD1 (6 bases). CDR1 and CDR2 from the germline V gene are MNHNS and SASEGT. The CDR3 covers 15 residues. Trimming removed 6 bases at V and 7 bases at J, with 22 bases between. DNA for the CDR3: TGTGCCAGCAGCGCCGGCCATGGGACACCCTCTGAGCAGTACTTC. It is translated as CASSAGHGTPSEQYF.

J is TRBJ1-4 and V is TRBV28; tentatively, D is TRBD1 (5 bases). Germline loops: CDR1 MDHEN, CDR2 SYDVKM. Deletions cut 2 bases from V and 4 bases from J, with 8 bases between. CDR3 length: 14 amino acids. The CDR3 loop reads CASSLQGYNEKLFF. In DNA, the CDR3 is TGTGCCAGCAGTTTACAGGGATATAATGAAAAACTGTTTTTT.

V gene TRBV28 combines with J gene TRBJ2-1; 7 bases match TRBD1. The CDR3 contains 14 residues. Germline trimming cut 2 bases from V and 2 bases from J; bases unmatched to any gene: 0. Germline assignment: CDR1 MDHEN and CDR2 SYDVKM. CDR3 bases: TGTGCCAGCAGTTTAACAGGGGCCTACAATGAGCAGTTCTTC. This translates into CASSLTGAYNEQFF.

This rearrangement joins TRBV5-1 to TRBJ2-5; 9 positions match TRBD2. The tail of the sequence fits TRBJ2-7 better, so the J call may be wrong. Germline lookup yields CDR1 SGHRS and CDR2 YFSETQ. The CDR3 runs to 13 residues. CDR3 sequence (DNA): TGCGCCAGCAGCCGCGGGGGGGCTGACGAGCAGTACTTC. Translated: CASSRGGADEQYF.

This sequence joins TRBV7-3 and TRBJ2-3; 7 bases align to TRBD1. Germline lookup yields CDR1 SGHTA and CDR2 FQGTGA. Losses at the gene ends were 1 base for V and 2 bases for J; bases not matched to a gene: 3. The CDR3 spans 15 residues. CDR3 DNA sequence: TGTGCCAGCAGCTTAATGGGGACAGACACAGATACGCAGTATTTT. It translates to CASSLMGTDTDTQYF.

This sequence joins TRBV6-5 and TRBJ2-7; no clear D gene. Germline loops: CDR1 MNHEY, CDR2 SVGAGI. This CDR3 has 15 amino acids. Trimming took 6 bases from V and 1 from J, leaving 16 bases between them. The DNA for the CDR3 is TGTGCCAGCAGCCCATATGTCGGGTGGTCCTACGAGCAGTACTTC. It translates to CASSPYVGWSYEQYF.

The V call is TRBV9, the J call TRBJ2-5; TRBD1 aligns across 8 bases. The J call could be wrong; TRBJ2-7 is a better fit for the DNA end. The CDR3 spans 14 residues. From germline, CDR1 is SGDLS and CDR2 YYNGEE. The CDR3 loop is CASSTGQGTYEQYF. For the CDR3, the DNA is TGTGCCAGCAGCACCGGACAGGGAACCTACGAGCAGTACTTC.

This chain joins TRBV5-1 and TRBJ1-1, with D tentatively TRBD1 (6 bases). The ends were cut back, 4 bases at V and 2 bases at J, with 9 bases in the middle. Germline V CDR1 and CDR2: SGHRS, YFSETQ. The CDR3 has 13 residues. CDR3 coding DNA: TGCGCCAGCAGCGCGGACAGAAACACTGAAGCTTTCTTT. The encoded protein is CASSADRNTEAFF.

The J gene is TRBJ2-1, the V gene TRBV7-9; possible D gene TRBD1, 6 bases. The germline gives CDR1 SEHNR, CDR2 FQNEAQ (reference sequence). The CDR3 loop spans 15 amino acids. Deletions cut 2 bases from V and 2 bases from J, with 10 bases between. For the CDR3, the DNA is TGTGCCAGCAGCTTAAAGCAGGGGACCTACAATGAGCAGTTCTTC. It codes for CASSLKQGTYNEQFF.

This chain uses TRBV15 with TRBJ1-2, with D maybe TRBD1 (6 bases). Per the germline V gene, CDR1 is LNHNV and CDR2 is YYDKDF (reference sequence). Trimming removed 6 bases at V and 4 bases at J, with 15 bases between. CDR3 length equals 14 residues. The CDR3 nucleotides are TGTGCCACCAGGAAAGAGACAGGATCCTATGGCTACACCTTC. Translating gives CATRKETGSYGYTF.

This rearrangement joins TRBV9 to TRBJ1-1; D is undetermined. Germline-derived CDR1 and CDR2 are SGDLS and YYNGEE. The CDR3 contains 17 residues. The V end lost 1 base, the J end lost 0 bases, and 16 bases lay between the germline ends. The CDR3 DNA reads as TGTGCCAGCAGCGTATCTCTCGGGGATCCGATGAACACTGAAGCTTTCTTT. Its protein product is CASSVSLGDPMNTEAFF.

The rearrangement uses TRBV7-8 and TRBJ2-5; the match to TRBD2 covers 7 bases. Per germline, CDR1 SGHVS and CDR2 FQNEAQ. The CDR3 has 15 residues. The V and J ends lost 1 base and 5 bases, in that order; junction bases with no gene match: 7. CDR3 bases: TGTGCCAGCAGCTTAGGGCCGGGGGGAGGTGAGACCCAGTACTTC. Protein: CASSLGPGGGETQYF.

This chain connects TRBV19 to TRBJ2-7; D gene uncertain. Deletions cut 1 base from V and 2 bases from J, with 12 bases between. Germline V CDR1 and CDR2: LNHDA, SQIVND (reference sequence). The CDR3 has 15 amino acids. This CDR3 is CASSIVMGSTYEQYF. DNA for the CDR3: TGTGCCAGTAGTATAGTTATGGGCAGTACCTACGAGCAGTACTTC.

The J gene is TRBJ2-7, the V gene TRBV6-5; D call uncertain. The CDR3 consists of 16 residues. Deletions cut 0 bases from V and 3 bases from J, with 15 bases between. Per germline, CDR1 MNHEY and CDR2 SVGAGI. The CDR3 reads CASSYSARGPGYEQYF. CDR3 in DNA: TGTGCCAGCAGTTACTCGGCCAGAGGCCCGGGCTACGAGCAGTACTTC.

The V and J genes are TRBV6-1 and TRBJ2-3; D is possibly TRBD2 (6 bases). V lost 8 bases, J lost 0 bases, and 12 bases lay in between. Germline V gives CDR1 MNHNS, CDR2 SASEGT. The CDR3 is made up of 14 amino acids. CDR3 sequence: CASGSGLSTDTQYF. The CDR3 DNA is TGTGCCAGCGGGAGCGGGCTCAGCACAGATACGCAGTATTTT.

This rearrangement joins TRBV30 to TRBJ2-1, with D possibly being TRBD1 (6 bases). V lost 4 bases and J lost 1, with 8 bases in between. This CDR3 is 13 amino acids long. Germline CDR1 reads GTSNPN; CDR2 reads SVGIG (reference sequence). The CDR3 DNA is TGTGCCTGGAACAGGGCGTCCTACAATGAGCAGTTCTTC. Translation gives CAWNRASYNEQFF.

V is TRBV5-1 and J is TRBJ1-2; 7 bases map to TRBD1. The germline gives CDR1 SGHRS, CDR2 YFSETQ. This CDR3 spans 14 amino acids. Losses at the gene ends were 0 bases for V and 6 bases for J; bases not matched to a gene: 5. As DNA, the CDR3 is TGCGCCAGCAGCTTGGTTCGGGACAGTCATGGCTACACCTTC. Translating it yields CASSLVRDSHGYTF.